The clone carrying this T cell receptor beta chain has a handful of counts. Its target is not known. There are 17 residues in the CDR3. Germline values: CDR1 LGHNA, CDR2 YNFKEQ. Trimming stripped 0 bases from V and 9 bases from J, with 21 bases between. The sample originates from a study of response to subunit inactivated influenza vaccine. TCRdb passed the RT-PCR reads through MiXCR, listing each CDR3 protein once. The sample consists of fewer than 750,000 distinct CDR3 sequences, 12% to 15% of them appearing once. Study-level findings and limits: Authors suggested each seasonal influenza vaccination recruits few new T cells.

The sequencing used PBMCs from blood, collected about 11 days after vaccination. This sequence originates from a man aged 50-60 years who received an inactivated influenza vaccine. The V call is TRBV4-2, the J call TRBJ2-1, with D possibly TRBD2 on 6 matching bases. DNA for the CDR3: TGTGCCAGCAGCCAAGATTTAAGTGGCGGGAACTTAGGTGAGCAGTTCTTC. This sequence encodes CASSQDLSGGNLGEQFF.